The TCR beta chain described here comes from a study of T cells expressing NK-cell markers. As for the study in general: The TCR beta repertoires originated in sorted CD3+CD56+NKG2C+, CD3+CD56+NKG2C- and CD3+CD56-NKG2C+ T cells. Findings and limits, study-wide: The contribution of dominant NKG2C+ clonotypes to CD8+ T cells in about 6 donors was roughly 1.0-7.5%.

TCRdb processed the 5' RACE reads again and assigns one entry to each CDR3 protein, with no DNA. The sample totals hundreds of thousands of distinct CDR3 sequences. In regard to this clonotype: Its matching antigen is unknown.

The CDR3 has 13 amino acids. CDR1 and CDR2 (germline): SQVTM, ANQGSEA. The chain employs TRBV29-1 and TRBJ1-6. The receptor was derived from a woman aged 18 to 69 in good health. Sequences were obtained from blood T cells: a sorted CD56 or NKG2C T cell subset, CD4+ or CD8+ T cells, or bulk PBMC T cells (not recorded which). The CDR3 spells CSVQDRDNSPLHF.